A selection of T cell receptor beta chains follows, all from one sample in a study of early T cells in non-severe SARS-CoV-2 infection. TCRdb independently ran MiXCR on the 5' RACE reads; one entry per CDR3 protein. The data show around 56,000 distinct CDR3 sequences, roughly 13% seen once. The sequencing here drew on whole blood, taken at baseline. The source of these receptors is an adult who was a healthcare worker with PCR-confirmed SARS-CoV-2 infection or an uninfected control (not recorded which). Both conserved end residues are part of each CDR3. The D gene is left open where the match is weak. Clone size is not always given. Where it is, it says once, few, many or a class for expanded clones.

CDR3: CASSEALGGWDGYTF
DNA: TGTGCCAGCAGTGAAGCGCTGGGAGGATGGGATGGCTACACCTTC
D: -
J: TRBJ1-2
V: TRBV2
size: few

CDR3: CAWDGSSYNEQFF
DNA: TGTGCCTGGGACGGATCTTCCTACAATGAGCAGTTCTTC
D: -
J: TRBJ2-1
V: TRBV30
size: -

CDR3: CASSLDLGLAGQETQYF
DNA: TGTGCCAGCAGCTTAGATTTGGGACTAGCGGGGCAAGAGACCCAGTACTTC
D: TRBD2
J: TRBJ2-5
V: TRBV11-2
size: few

CDR3: CASTHPGQGWTGELFF
DNA: TGTGCCAGCACCCATCCGGGACAGGGTTGGACCGGGGAGCTGTTTTTT
D: TRBD1
J: TRBJ2-2
V: TRBV28
size: many

CDR3: CASSPQKENGSPLHF
DNA: TGTGCCAGCTCACCACAGAAGGAAAACGGTTCACCCCTCCACTTT
D: -
J: TRBJ1-6
V: TRBV18
size: few

CDR3: CASSLGDRNYGYTF
DNA: TGCGCCAGCAGCTTGGGGGACAGGAACTATGGCTACACCTTC
D: TRBD1
J: TRBJ1-2
V: TRBV5-1
size: few

CDR3: CASSSDRASVGGGTDTQYF
DNA: TGTGCCAGCAGCTCAGATCGGGCCAGCGTCGGGGGAGGCACAGATACGCAGTATTTT
D: -
J: TRBJ2-3
V: TRBV2
size: few

CDR3: CAWSVGSTDTQYF
DNA: TGTGCCTGGAGTGTTGGGAGCACAGATACGCAGTATTTT
D: -
J: TRBJ2-3
V: TRBV30
size: -

CDR3: CASSASNYGYTF
DNA: TGTGCCAGCAGCGCTAGTAACTATGGCTACACCTTC
D: -
J: TRBJ1-2
V: TRBV25-1
size: many

CDR3: CASSPSGWTEAFF
DNA: TGTGCCAGCAGCCCCTCCGGTTGGACTGAAGCTTTCTTT
D: -
J: TRBJ1-1
V: TRBV13
size: -

CDR3: CASSYSRQLNYGYTF
DNA: TGTGCCAGCAGTTACTCGAGGCAGCTAAACTATGGCTACACCTTC
D: -
J: TRBJ1-2
V: TRBV6-5
size: few

CDR3: CASSLVRNSYEQYF
DNA: TGTGCCAGCAGCTTAGTCCGTAACTCCTACGAGCAGTACTTC
D: -
J: TRBJ2-7
V: TRBV11-2
size: -

CDR3: CASSLPPETQYF
DNA: TGTGCCAGCAGCTTGCCCCCCGAGACCCAGTACTTC
D: -
J: TRBJ2-5
V: TRBV5-5
size: -

CDR3: CASSSTGSGANVLTF
DNA: TGTGCCAGCAGTTCGACAGGCTCTGGGGCCAACGTCCTGACTTTC
D: -
J: TRBJ2-6
V: TRBV27
size: many

CDR3: CASSYPMRTGEEQFF
DNA: TGCGCCAGCAGCTACCCCATGAGGACAGGGGAAGAGCAGTTCTTC
D: TRBD1
J: TRBJ2-1
V: TRBV5-1
size: few

CDR3: CASRTGGSPLHF
DNA: TGTGCCTCACGGACAGGGGGATCACCCCTCCACTTT
D: TRBD1
J: TRBJ1-6
V: TRBV27
size: few

CDR3: CASSRYRGLTDTQYF
DNA: TGTGCCAGCAGCCGTTACAGGGGGTTAACAGATACGCAGTATTTT
D: TRBD1
J: TRBJ2-3
V: TRBV11-1
size: -

CDR3: CASSLVDTDTQYF
DNA: TGTGCCAGCAGCTTAGTCGACACAGATACGCAGTATTTT
D: -
J: TRBJ2-3
V: TRBV11-2
size: -

CDR3: CASSPRGNTYEQYF
DNA: TGTGCCAGCAGCCCTAGGGGGAATACCTACGAGCAGTACTTC
D: -
J: TRBJ2-7
V: TRBV7-6
size: few

CDR3: CASSLGHNTEAFF
DNA: TGTGCCAGCAGTTTAGGACACAACACTGAAGCTTTCTTT
D: -
J: TRBJ1-1
V: TRBV12-3/TRBV12-4
size: many

CDR3: CASSVDPGAQETQYF
DNA: TGTGCCAGCAGCGTAGATCCAGGGGCTCAAGAGACCCAGTACTTC
D: -
J: TRBJ2-5
V: TRBV9
size: -

CDR3: CASNPGQGMVGELFF
DNA: TGTGCCAGCAACCCGGGACAGGGGATGGTCGGGGAGCTGTTTTTT
D: TRBD1
J: TRBJ2-2
V: TRBV12-3/TRBV12-4
size: few

CDR3: CASSVAQGWETQYF
DNA: TGTGCCAGCAGCGTAGCCCAGGGGTGGGAGACCCAGTACTTC
D: -
J: TRBJ2-5
V: TRBV9
size: -

CDR3: CASSFRGPETQYF
DNA: TGTGCCAGCAGTTTCAGGGGACCGGAGACCCAGTACTTC
D: -
J: TRBJ2-5
V: TRBV12-3/TRBV12-4
size: -

CDR3: CASSQDGRATNEKLFF
DNA: TGTGCCAGCTCACAGGACGGACGGGCAACTAATGAAAAACTGTTTTTT
D: -
J: TRBJ1-4
V: TRBV18
size: many

CDR3: CATSSGSVGYTF
DNA: TGTGCCACCAGCTCCGGATCAGTTGGCTACACCTTC
D: -
J: TRBJ1-2
V: TRBV24-1
size: many

CDR3: CASSPRGGVHHLTEAFF
DNA: TGTGCCAGCTCACCACGTGGTGGGGTCCACCATCTCACTGAAGCTTTCTTT
D: -
J: TRBJ1-1
V: TRBV18
size: -

CDR3: CASSSGPMAQHF
DNA: TGTGCCAGCAGTTCGGGACCGATGGCCCAGCATTTT
D: -
J: TRBJ1-5
V: TRBV12-3/TRBV12-4
size: few

CDR3: CATSRSSGIWNEQFF
DNA: TGTGCCACCAGTCGATCGAGCGGGATCTGGAATGAGCAGTTCTTC
D: TRBD2
J: TRBJ2-1
V: TRBV24-1
size: few

CDR3: CASSSQGLTEKLFF
DNA: TGTGCCAGCAGCTCACAGGGGTTGACTGAAAAACTGTTTTTT
D: TRBD1
J: TRBJ1-4
V: TRBV14
size: -

CDR3: CASSLEGLSTGELFF
DNA: TGCGCCAGCAGCTTGGAAGGGTTGAGCACCGGGGAGCTGTTTTTT
D: -
J: TRBJ2-2
V: TRBV5-1
size: few

CDR3: CASSYAGSSYEQYF
DNA: TGTGCCAGCAGTTACGCGGGGAGCTCCTACGAGCAGTACTTC
D: -
J: TRBJ2-7
V: TRBV6-6
size: few

CDR3: CASSLKLAGASTQYF
DNA: TGTGCCAGCAGCTTAAAACTAGCGGGAGCAAGTACGCAGTATTTT
D: TRBD2
J: TRBJ2-3
V: TRBV7-2
size: -

CDR3: CASSYSISGRAYEQYF
DNA: TGTGCCAGCAGTTACTCGATCAGCGGGAGGGCCTACGAGCAGTACTTC
D: TRBD2
J: TRBJ2-7
V: TRBV6-2/TRBV6-3
size: -

CDR3: CASRAGTGGSEQYF
DNA: TGTGCCAGTAGGGCCGGGACAGGGGGCTCCGAGCAGTACTTC
D: TRBD1
J: TRBJ2-7
V: TRBV19
size: few

CDR3: CATSDQNYGYTF
DNA: TGTGCCACCTCCGATCAGAACTATGGCTACACCTTC
D: -
J: TRBJ1-2
V: TRBV6-2/TRBV6-3
size: few

CDR3: CSARNIRQGTNTGELFF
DNA: TGCAGTGCTAGAAACATTCGACAGGGGACGAACACCGGGGAGCTGTTTTTT
D: TRBD1
J: TRBJ2-2
V: TRBV20-1
size: many

CDR3: CAWRNRELAKNIQYF
DNA: TGTGCCTGGCGGAACAGGGAATTAGCCAAAAACATTCAGTACTTC
D: -
J: TRBJ2-4
V: TRBV30
size: few

CDR3: CASSESGVSTDTQYF
DNA: TGTGCCAGCAGTGAGTCGGGGGTCTCCACAGATACGCAGTATTTT
D: -
J: TRBJ2-3
V: TRBV2
size: many

CDR3: CSARDSTRPYNEQFF
DNA: TGCAGTGCTAGAGACTCAACCCGGCCCTACAATGAGCAGTTCTTC
D: -
J: TRBJ2-1
V: TRBV20-1
size: few

CDR3: CASSGQTGVPYEQYF
DNA: TGTGCCAGCAGCGGACAGACAGGGGTCCCCTACGAGCAGTACTTC
D: TRBD1
J: TRBJ2-7
V: TRBV9
size: many

CDR3: CASRPLGNEKLFF
DNA: TGTGCCAGCAGACCACTGGGTAATGAAAAACTGTTTTTT
D: -
J: TRBJ1-4
V: TRBV5-4
size: medium-sized

CDR3: CASSYNHEKLFF
DNA: TGTGCCAGCAGTTATAATCACGAAAAACTGTTTTTT
D: -
J: TRBJ1-4
V: TRBV6-6
size: few

CDR3: CVSTNPGAGTEAFF
DNA: TGCGTCTCAACAAATCCAGGGGCTGGGACTGAAGCTTTCTTT
D: -
J: TRBJ1-1
V: TRBV4-1
size: -

CDR3: CASSVQGSSYEQYF
DNA: TGTGCCAGCAGCGTCCAGGGTTCCTCCTACGAGCAGTACTTC
D: -
J: TRBJ2-7
V: TRBV9
size: -

CDR3: CASSLDHYNEQFF
DNA: TGTGCCAGCAGCTTGGACCACTACAATGAGCAGTTCTTC
D: -
J: TRBJ2-1
V: TRBV9
size: many

CDR3: CASRESGGNEQYF
DNA: TGTGCCAGCAGGGAATCAGGCGGGAACGAGCAGTACTTC
D: -
J: TRBJ2-7
V: TRBV7-9
size: once